Below, one T cell receptor beta chain is given with its context. Trimming removed 2 bases from V and 7 bases from J, with 14 bases in between. The germline CDR1 and CDR2 sequences are SNHLY and FYNNEI. This CDR3 spans 15 amino acids. These data are taken from a study of blood T cell repertoires in COVID-19. Across the study: Sites across the United States, Italy and Spain contributed samples from acute and convalescent COVID-19. Nucleic acid was either cDNA or gDNA, and it came from T cells, B-cell-depleted T cells, or PBMCs.

Under the authors' procedure: Quantification of nucleated cells was approximated via reference gene primer amplification. TCRdb keeps only in-frame clones here, not all; method: immunoSEQ multiplex PCR. V, J and clone size are taken as reported in that table, and D and trimming were inferred from the DNA itself. Found here are 110,000 to 150,000 clones, about four fifths of them singletons; the top ten hold approximately 3.5%. The V and J genes are TRBV2 and TRBJ2-2, with D perhaps matching TRBD1 (8 bases). The TCR sequence derives from a man in his 70s who had recovered from COVID-19. The sample comprised peripheral blood. Written as DNA, the CDR3 is TGTGCCAGCAGTGAAAGGACAGGGAGGGTCGGGGAGCTGTTTTTT. The encoded protein is CASSERTGRVGELFF. The full variable domain, with the rest looked up from reference TRBV2 and TRBJ2-2, is EPEVTQTPSHQVTQMGQEVILRCVPISNHLYFYWYRQILGQKVEFLVSFYNNEISEKSEIFDDQFSVERPDGSNFTLKIRSTKLEDSAMYFCASSERTGRVGELFFGEGSRLTVL.